Listed here are 6 T cell receptor beta chains from one sample, sequenced in a study of T cell repertoires in cytomegalovirus infection. In TCRdb, the reads were re-called with MiXCR into one record per CDR3 protein. The sample yields approximately 500,000 distinct CDR3 sequences, 16% seen once. The sample comprised CD8+ T cells from PBMCs. These receptors came from a human donor in good health (CMV status not recorded). Some clones in this sample may be carry-over from other donors' samples.

This clonotype has only a few counts. CDR3 bases: TGTGCCAGCAGTTTCGTAGCGCAAGAGGGGCCGTGGCAAGAGACCCAGTACTTC. Translating gives CASSFVAQEGPWQETQYF. The J gene is TRBJ2-5, the V gene TRBV28; tentatively, D is TRBD1 or TRBD2 (5 bases each). Germline CDR1 reads MDHEN; CDR2 reads SYDVKM. This CDR3 contains 18 residues. V dropped 3 bases and J dropped 2 bases, with 22 bases sitting between them.

This clonotype was seen more than once but under ten times. The V and J genes are TRBV6-2 or TRBV6-3 and TRBJ2-1; 7 bases align to TRBD2. The germline V gene has CDR1 MNHEY and CDR2 SVGEGT. The CDR3 length is 16 residues. Germline trimming cut 3 bases from V and 4 bases from J; bases unmatched to any gene: 9. Here the CDR3 DNA reads TGTGCCAGCAGTTATTTCACTAGGCGGGGGTACAATGAGCAGTTCTTC. This codes for CASSYFTRRGYNEQFF.

The chain is built from TRBV18 and TRBJ2-7, with a tentative D call TRBD2 (5 bases). V was clipped by 6 bases and J by 3 bases, with 18 bases between them. Germline CDR1 is KGHSH and CDR2 is LQKENI. The CDR3 is 15 residues long. The CDR3, as DNA: TGTGCCAGCTCTCGAAGGCCCCCAGGAGGCTACGAGCAGTACTTC. Its protein is CASSRRPPGGYEQYF.

In its sample, this clonotype was seen a few times. The rearrangement links TRBV4-1 to TRBJ2-3; D gene ambiguous. This CDR3 is built from 15 residues. Trimming removed 2 bases at V and 2 bases at J, with 11 bases between. Per germline, CDR1 MGHRA and CDR2 YSYEKL. The CDR3 sequence: CASSQFELPTDTQYF. The CDR3 nucleotides are TGCGCCAGCAGCCAATTCGAGCTTCCCACAGATACGCAGTATTTT.

Many counts were recorded for this clonotype. The rearrangement uses TRBV24-1 and TRBJ2-5; possibly TRBD1 for D (6 bases). The V gene's germline CDR1 is KGHDR and CDR2 SFDVKD. V was cut by 5 bases and J by 1 base, with 10 bases left in between. The CDR3 has 14 amino acids. CDR3 residues: CATSARGVQETQYF. CDR3 nucleotides: TGTGCCACCAGTGCCAGGGGAGTCCAAGAGACCCAGTACTTC.

The chain is built from TRBV2 and TRBJ1-5, with a possible D match to TRBD1 (6 bases). CDR3 length equals 14 residues. Germline V lookup: CDR1 SNHLY, CDR2 FYNNEI. Trimming left V 6 bases short and J 4 bases short, with 13 bases between. CDR3 nucleotides: TGTGCCAGCAGGTCCGTAGGGGGGAATCAGCCCCAGCATTTT. It is translated as CASRSVGGNQPQHF.